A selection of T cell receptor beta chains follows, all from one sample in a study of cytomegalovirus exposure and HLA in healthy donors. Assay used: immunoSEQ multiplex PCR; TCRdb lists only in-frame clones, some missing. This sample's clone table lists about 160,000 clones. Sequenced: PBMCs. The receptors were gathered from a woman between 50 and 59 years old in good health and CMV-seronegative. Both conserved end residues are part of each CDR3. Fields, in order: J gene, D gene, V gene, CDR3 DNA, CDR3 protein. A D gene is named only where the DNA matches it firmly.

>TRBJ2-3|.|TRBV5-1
TGCGCCAGCAGCTCGAATGTGGTTCTGGCGGCTAGCACAGATACGCAGTATTTT
CASSSNVVLAASTDTQYF
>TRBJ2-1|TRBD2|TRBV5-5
TGTGCCAGCAGCATCGTGGGCCGCGGGAGTCTCCTTGAGCAGTTCTTC
CASSIVGRGSLLEQFF
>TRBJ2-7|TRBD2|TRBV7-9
TGTGCCAGCGGCTCGACTAGCGTCTACGAGCAGTACTTC
CASGSTSVYEQYF
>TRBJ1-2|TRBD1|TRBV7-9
TGTGCCACGATGGGACAGGGCCTTGGCTACACCTTC
CATMGQGLGYTF
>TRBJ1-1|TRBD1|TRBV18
TGTGCCAGCTCAACAACAGGGGTGAACACTGAAGCTTTCTTT
CASSTTGVNTEAFF
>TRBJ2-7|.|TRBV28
TGTGCCAGCCGCATTAGAGGCGTGTCGGGCGAGCAGTACTTC
CASRIRGVSGEQYF
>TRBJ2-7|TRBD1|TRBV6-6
TGTGCCAGCAGGACAGGGATAACGTACGAGCAGTACTTC
CASRTGITYEQYF
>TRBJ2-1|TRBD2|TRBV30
TGTGCCTGGAGATTCCTAAGCGGGAGGGCCGGTGAGCAGTTCTTC
CAWRFLSGRAGEQFF
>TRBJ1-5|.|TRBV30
TGTGCCTGGAGTGGGGGTCAGGGGAATCAGCCCCAGCATTTT
CAWSGGQGNQPQHF
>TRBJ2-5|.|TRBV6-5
TGTGCCAGCAGGGATACCGGAGGGGCGGAGACCCAGTACTTC
CASRDTGGAETQYF
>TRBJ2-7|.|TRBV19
TGTGCCAGTAGTATAGGCGCTCAGGATGGGGGCCGTAACTACGAGCAGTACTTC
CASSIGAQDGGRNYEQYF
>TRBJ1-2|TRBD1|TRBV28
TGTGCCAGCAGTTCAACCCCGGGTGACAGGGGCTATGGCTACACCTTC
CASSSTPGDRGYGYTF
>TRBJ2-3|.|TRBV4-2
TGTGCCAGCAGCCAACTTTATTCCACAGATACGCAGTATTTT
CASSQLYSTDTQYF
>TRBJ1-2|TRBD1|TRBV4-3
TGCGCCAGCAGCCAAGTTGGCAGGGGGCGGTATGGCTACACCTTC
CASSQVGRGRYGYTF
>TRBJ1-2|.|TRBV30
TGTGCCTGGAGTGCCGGTCAAAGTTGGGCTAGCTACACCTTC
CAWSAGQSWASYTF
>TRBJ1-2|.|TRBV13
TGTGCCAGCAGCTCGGCCGGGGGCTATGGCTACACCTTC
CASSSAGGYGYTF